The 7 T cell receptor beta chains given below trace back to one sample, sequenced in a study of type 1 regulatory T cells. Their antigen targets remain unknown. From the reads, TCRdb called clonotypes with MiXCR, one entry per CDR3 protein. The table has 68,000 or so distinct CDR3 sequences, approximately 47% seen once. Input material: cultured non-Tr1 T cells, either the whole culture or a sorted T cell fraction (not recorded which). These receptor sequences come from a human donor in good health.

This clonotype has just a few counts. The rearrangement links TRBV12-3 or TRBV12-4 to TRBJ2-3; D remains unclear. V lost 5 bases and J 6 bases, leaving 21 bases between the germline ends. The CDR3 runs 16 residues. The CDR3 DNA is TGTGCCAGCAGTCCGGGCCGGGTAGGGTGGCCCGATACGCAGTATTTT. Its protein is CASSPGRVGWPDTQYF.

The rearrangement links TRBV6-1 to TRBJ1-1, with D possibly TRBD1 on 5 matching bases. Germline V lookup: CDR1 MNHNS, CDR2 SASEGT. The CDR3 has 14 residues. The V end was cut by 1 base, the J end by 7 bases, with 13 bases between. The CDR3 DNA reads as TGTGCCAGCAGTGAAGGACAGCTAAGAAATGAAGCTTTCTTT. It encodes CASSEGQLRNEAFF.

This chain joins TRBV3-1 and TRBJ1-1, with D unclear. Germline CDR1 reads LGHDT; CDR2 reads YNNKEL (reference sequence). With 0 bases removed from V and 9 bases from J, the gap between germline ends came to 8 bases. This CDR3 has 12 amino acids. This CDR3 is CASSQDVTQAFF. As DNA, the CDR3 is TGTGCCAGCAGCCAAGATGTCACGCAAGCTTTCTTT.

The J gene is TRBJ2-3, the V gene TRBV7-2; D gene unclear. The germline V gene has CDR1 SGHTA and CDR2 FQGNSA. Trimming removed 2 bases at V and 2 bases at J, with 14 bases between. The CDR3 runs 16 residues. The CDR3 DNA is TGTGCCAGCAGCTTAACCCTGGAGTGGTACACAGATACGCAGTATTTT. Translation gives CASSLTLEWYTDTQYF.

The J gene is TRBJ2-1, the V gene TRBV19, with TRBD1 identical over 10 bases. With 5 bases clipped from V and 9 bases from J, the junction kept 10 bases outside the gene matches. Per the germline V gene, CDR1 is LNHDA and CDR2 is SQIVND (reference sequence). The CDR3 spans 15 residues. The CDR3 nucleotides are TGTGCCAGTAGTCCTCCGGGACAGGGGAGGAGTGAGCAGTTCTTC. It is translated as CASSPPGQGRSEQFF. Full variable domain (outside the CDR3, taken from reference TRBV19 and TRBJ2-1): DGGITQSPKYLFRKEGQNVTLSCEQNLNHDAMYWYRQDPGQGLRLIYYSQIVNDFQKGDIAEGYSVSREKKESFPLTVTSAQKNPTAFYLCASSPPGQGRSEQFFGPGTRLTVL.

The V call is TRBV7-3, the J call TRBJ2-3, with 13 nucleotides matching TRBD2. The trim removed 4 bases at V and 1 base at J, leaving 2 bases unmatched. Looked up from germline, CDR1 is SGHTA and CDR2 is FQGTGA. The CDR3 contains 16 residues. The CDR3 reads CASSSGTSGGTDTQYF. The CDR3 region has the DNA TGTGCCAGCAGCTCCGGGACTAGCGGGGGCACAGATACGCAGTATTTT.

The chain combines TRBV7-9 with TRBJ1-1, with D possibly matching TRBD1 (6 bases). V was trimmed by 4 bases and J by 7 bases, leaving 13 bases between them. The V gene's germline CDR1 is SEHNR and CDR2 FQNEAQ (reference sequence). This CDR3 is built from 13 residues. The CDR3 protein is CASSSGQRGEAFF. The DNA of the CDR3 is TGTGCCAGCAGCTCCGGACAGAGAGGTGAAGCTTTCTTT. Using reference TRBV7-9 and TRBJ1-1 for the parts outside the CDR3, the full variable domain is DTGVSQNPRHKITKRGQNVTFRCDPISEHNRLYWYRQTLGQGPEFLTYFQNEAQLEKSRLLSDRFSAERPKGSFSTLEIQRTEQGDSAMYLCASSSGQRGEAFFGQGTRLTVV.